This is a list of T cell receptor beta chains from one sample in a study of T cell responses to AZD1222 COVID-19 vaccine. Clones were read by immunoSEQ multiplex PCR, and TCRdb kept only the in-frame ones, dropping some. The sample includes roughly 100,000 clones, 75% to 95% of them seen just once. This sample comprised peripheral blood, obtained on day 0 of AZD1222 vaccination. These receptors were obtained from an adult in good health. The CDR3 runs from the conserved cysteine through the conserved F or W. D genes are given only for firm matches.

TRBD2,18,TRBJ2-7,TRBV6-1,CASSEALAGGRSSYEQYF,TGTGCCAGCAGTGAGGCACTAGCGGGAGGCCGGAGCTCCTACGAGCAGTACTTC
.,15,TRBJ1-2,TRBV9,CASSKYTELNYGYTF,TGTGCCAGCAGCAAGTATACAGAACTGAACTATGGCTACACCTTC
.,12,TRBJ1-1,TRBV28,CASSLRGVMAFF,TGTGCCAGCAGTTTAAGGGGCGTAATGGCTTTCTTT
.,17,TRBJ1-5,TRBV19,CASSIGRGTPSNQPQHF,TGTGCCAGTAGTATAGGCAGGGGAACACCTAGCAATCAGCCCCAGCATTTT
.,14,TRBJ1-6,TRBV7-9,CASSLEGNNSPLHF,TGTGCCAGCAGCTTAGAAGGGAATAATTCACCCCTCCACTTT
TRBD1,15,TRBJ1-2,TRBV28,CASSLLQGTNYGYTF,TGTGCCAGCAGTTTATTACAGGGGACTAACTATGGCTACACCTTC
.,15,TRBJ1-2,TRBV5-1,CASSPSSRDNYGYTF,TGCGCCAGCAGCCCCTCCTCCCGGGACAACTATGGCTACACCTTC
.,13,TRBJ1-2,TRBV5-4,CASSPTGGYGYTF,TGTGCCAGCAGCCCGACAGGAGGGTATGGCTACACCTTC
.,16,TRBJ2-6,TRBV23-1,CASRLAGKAGANVLTF,TGCGCCAGCAGGCTGGCAGGGAAAGCTGGGGCCAACGTCCTGACTTTC
TRBD1,15,TRBJ1-2,TRBV15,CATSGLGQTNYGYTF,TGTGCCACCAGCGGCCTGGGACAGACTAACTATGGCTACACCTTC
TRBD2,14,TRBJ2-7,TRBV7-6,CASSRASGAAEQYF,TGTGCCAGCAGTCGCGCTAGCGGAGCGGCCGAGCAGTACTTC
TRBD1,13,TRBJ1-6,TRBV6-6,CASRGQFNSPLHF,TGTGCCAGCAGGGGACAGTTTAATTCACCCCTCCACTTT
TRBD2,15,TRBJ2-7,TRBV15,CATSRYSGGTYEQYF,TGTGCCACCAGCAGGTATAGCGGGGGGACCTACGAGCAGTACTTC
.,15,TRBJ2-3,TRBV2,CASSSTGSSTDTQYF,TGTGCCAGCAGCTCCACAGGGTCTAGCACAGATACGCAGTATTTT
.,11,TRBJ1-2,TRBV20-1,CSATGDYGYTF,TGCAGTGCCACCGGGGACTATGGCTACACCTTC
.,15,TRBJ1-3,TRBV19,CASSIGDDSGNTIYF,TGTGCCAGTAGTATTGGAGACGACTCTGGAAACACCATATATTTT
TRBD1,14,TRBJ1-5,TRBV27,CASSSDRDNQPQHF,TGTGCCAGCAGTTCGGACAGGGACAATCAGCCCCAGCATTTT